The 32 T cell receptor beta chains in this list originate from one sample, sequenced in a study of T cells in Graves' hyperthyroidism and ophthalmopathy. Researchers took RNA transcripts and amplified the TCR beta CDR3 regions from them. When the TCR CDR3 underwent first-round RT-PCR, the HTBI primer set was used. TCRdb redid the calling of the multiplex PCR reads with MiXCR, one entry per CDR3 protein. Altogether a few hundred thousand distinct CDR3 sequences are present, approximately 18% being singletons, with the ten largest covering 35% to 40%. The sample comprised blood. Source of these receptors: a man aged 50 to 59 with Graves' ophthalmopathy.

CDR3: CASSPGPGASGRVHHEQYF. CDR3 DNA: TGTGCCAGCAGCCCGGGGCCTGGGGCTAGCGGGAGGGTGCATCACGAGCAGTACTTC. V is TRBV7-2 and J is TRBJ2-7; 12 bases are shared with TRBD2. The CDR3 contains 19 residues. J gave up 5 bases and V 5 bases, and 19 bases lay outside the gene matches. From germline, CDR1 is SGHTA and CDR2 FQGNSA. The complete variable domain, with remaining parts taken from reference TRBV7-2 and TRBJ2-7, reads GAGVSQSPSNKVTEKGKDVELRCDPISGHTALYWYRQSLGQGLEFLIYFQGNSAPDKSGLPSDRFSAERTGGSVSTLTIQRTQQEDSAVYLCASSPGPGASGRVHHEQYFGPGTRLTVT.

This clonotype was counted once. A junction boundary mismatches the germline segment, possibly from a read error. The chain joins TRBV6-1 to TRBJ1-6, with D unresolved. Germline V gives CDR1 MNHNS, CDR2 SASEGT. The CDR3 has 14 amino acids. The CDR3 nucleotides are TGTGCCAGCATGGACTCCGATTACAATTCACTCCTCCACTTT. Translated, it gives CASMDSDYNSLLHF.

A few counts support this clonotype. The chain is built from TRBV5-1 and TRBJ2-1; 9 nucleotides align to TRBD1. This CDR3 region has 15 residues. V lost 0 bases, J lost 8 bases, and 6 bases stayed unmatched. CDR1 SGHRS and CDR2 YFSETQ come from the germline V gene. Written as DNA, the CDR3 is TGCGCCAGCAGCTTGGGGGGACAGGGAACCTATGAGCAGTTCTTC. Translated, it gives CASSLGGQGTYEQFF.

This clonotype was observed many times. The rearrangement joins TRBV30 to TRBJ1-3; perhaps TRBD1 as D (5 bases). CDR1 is GTSNPN and CDR2 is SVGIG in the germline V gene (reference sequence). This CDR3 has 15 residues. V dropped 3 bases and J dropped 4 bases, with 16 bases sitting between them. CDR3 amino acids: CAWSSWGGAGNTIYF. DNA for the CDR3: TGTGCCTGGAGCTCATGGGGGGGAGCAGGAAACACCATATATTTT.

This clonotype was picked up many times. The chain employs TRBV28 and TRBJ1-5; TRBD1 matches at 10 bases. This CDR3 is 16 amino acids long. Germline-derived CDR1 and CDR2 are MDHEN and SYDVKM. The trim removed 6 bases at V and 3 bases at J, leaving 8 bases unmatched. In DNA, the CDR3 is TGTGCCAGCAGCCGGGAGACAGGGGGCTTCAATCAGCCCCAGCATTTT. The encoded protein is CASSRETGGFNQPQHF.

In the case of this clonotype: This may be a read error, as it is one base from a much larger clone. The rearrangement joins TRBV28 to TRBJ2-3; 9 nucleotides match TRBD2. Germline trimming cut 3 bases from V and 5 bases from J; bases unmatched to any gene: 9. The CDR3 runs 16 residues. Looked up from germline, CDR1 is MDHEN and CDR2 is SYDVKM. CDR3 residues: CASSFLGGRAEDTQYF. The CDR3 nucleotides read TGTGCCAGCAGTTTCCTTGGCGGGAGGGCCGAAGATACGCAGTATTTT.

This clonotype was counted at least ten times. This rearrangement joins TRBV7-2 to TRBJ1-5, with 7 bases that match TRBD1. Trimming removed 2 bases from V and 3 bases from J; junction bases left unmatched: 7. Germline V gene data show CDR1 as SGHTA and CDR2 as FQGNSA. CDR3 length equals 16 residues. CDR3 in amino acids: CASSLSGRGFNQPQHF. The CDR3 DNA sequence: TGTGCCAGCAGCTTAAGCGGCAGGGGGTTCAATCAGCCCCAGCATTTT.

This clonotype was observed a few times. The J gene is TRBJ2-7, the V gene TRBV7-6; D gene unclear. The CDR3 has 15 residues. Per the germline V gene, CDR1 is SGHVS and CDR2 is FNYEAQ. Deletions cut 0 bases from V and 0 bases from J, with 9 bases between. CDR3 sequence reads: CASSLAGRNSYEQYF. The CDR3 nucleotides read TGTGCCAGCAGCTTAGCGGGCAGGAACTCCTACGAGCAGTACTTC.

Ten or more counts support this clonotype. V is TRBV28 and J is TRBJ2-7; the D is unclear. V shed 2 bases and J shed 2 bases, with 7 bases lying between them. Per the germline V gene, CDR1 is MDHEN and CDR2 is SYDVKM. CDR3 length: 13 residues. The CDR3 loop reads CASSLPGTYEQYF. As DNA, the CDR3 is TGTGCCAGCAGTTTACCAGGCACCTACGAGCAGTACTTC.

This clonotype came up a few times. The rearrangement joins TRBV30 to TRBJ2-2; D possibly uses TRBD1 or TRBD2 (5 bases each). Trimming stripped 5 bases from V and 2 bases from J, with 6 bases between. Germline loops: CDR1 GTSNPN, CDR2 SVGIG (reference sequence). CDR3 size: 12 residues. The CDR3 DNA sequence: TGTGCCTGGGGGGGTAACACCGGGGAGCTGTTTTTT. Protein: CAWGGNTGELFF.

This clonotype appeared a few times. The chain has TRBV6-1 and TRBJ2-1; TRBD2 agrees at 14 bases. Germline lookup yields CDR1 MNHNS and CDR2 SASEGT. Losses at the gene ends were 6 bases for V and 5 bases for J; bases not matched to a gene: 0. The CDR3 is made up of 14 amino acids. The CDR3 sequence is CASRGLAGDNEQFF. CDR3 sequence (DNA): TGTGCCAGCAGGGGACTAGCGGGGGACAATGAGCAGTTCTTC.

This clonotype has a handful of counts. A much larger clone lies a single base off, so this may be a read error. V usage is TRBV12-3 or TRBV12-4 and J usage is TRBJ2-7, with D tentatively TRBD1 (6 bases). The CDR3 sequence is 13 residues long. V shed 3 bases and J shed 3 bases, with 9 bases lying between them. The CDR3 here is CASSLNRDYEQYF. CDR3 nucleotides: TGTGCCAGCAGTTTGAACAGGGACTACGAGCAGTACTTC.

In its sample, this clonotype was seen many times. V usage is TRBV6-1 and J usage is TRBJ1-1; no clear D. The CDR3 totals 14 residues. The germline V and J ends were trimmed by 5 bases and 4 bases, with 14 bases remaining between them. The germline V gene encodes CDR1 MNHNS and CDR2 SASEGT. The CDR3: CASSYAGSGTEAFF. CDR3 in DNA: TGTGCCAGCAGTTATGCGGGGTCGGGCACTGAAGCTTTCTTT.

This clonotype was seen a few times. The rearrangement uses TRBV6-1 and TRBJ1-2; TRBD1 matches 9 bases. J gave up 1 base and V 5 bases, and 11 bases lay outside the gene matches. The CDR3 sequence is 17 residues long. Germline V gives CDR1 MNHNS, CDR2 SASEGT. For the CDR3, the DNA is TGTGCCAGCAGTAGCGTCCGTACGGGACAGGGTAACTATGGCTACACCTTC. The encoded protein is CASSSVRTGQGNYGYTF.

The chain links TRBV20-1 to TRBJ2-1; 9 bases map to TRBD2. The V segment lost 0 bases and the J segment 7 bases; nucleotides outside the gene matches: 1. Germline values: CDR1 DFQATT, CDR2 SNEGSKA (reference sequence). The CDR3 is 13 residues long. CDR3 nucleotide sequence: TGCAGTGCTAGAGATGGACTAGCGAATGAGCAGTTCTTC. It encodes CSARDGLANEQFF.

The chain recombines TRBV28 with TRBJ1-4; D remains unclear. The CDR3 length is 13 residues. Germline-derived CDR1 and CDR2 are MDHEN and SYDVKM. Trimming left V 10 bases short and J 5 bases short, with 14 bases between. CDR3 protein: CATRRGVNEKLFF. The DNA for the CDR3 is TGTGCCACCCGGCGGGGAGTAAATGAAAAACTGTTTTTT. Combining the CDR3 with reference TRBV28 and TRBJ1-4 gives the whole variable domain DVKVTQSSRYLVKRTGEKVFLECVQDMDHENMFWYRQDPGLGLRLIYFSYDVKMKEKGDIPEGYSVSREKKERFSLILESASTNQTSMYLCATRRGVNEKLFFGSGTQLSVL.

This clonotype occurred a few times. This rearrangement joins TRBV13 to TRBJ2-2, with 7 nucleotides matching TRBD2. V was pared by 8 bases and J by 7 bases, with 16 bases of the junction left unmatched. Germline V CDR1 and CDR2: PRHDT, FYEKMQ (reference sequence). This CDR3 is 16 amino acids long. CDR3 loop: CASGSPGSGKHGELFF. CDR3 nucleotide sequence: TGTGCCAGCGGCTCCCCAGGAAGCGGGAAGCACGGGGAGCTGTTTTTT.

Points on this clonotype: Germline is not matched at one junction end, which may reflect a read error. The chain is built from TRBV6-4 and TRBJ2-5, with D hard to call. The CDR3 loop spans 14 amino acids. Germline V gene sequence: CDR1 MRHNA, CDR2 SNTAGT. CDR3 coding DNA: TGTGCCAGCAGTGAGACGACCACGCAAGAGGCCCAGTACTTC. Translated, it gives CASSETTTQEAQYF.

This clonotype was picked up one time. The V and J genes are TRBV11-3 and TRBJ1-1; weak D call: TRBD1 (5 bases). V dropped 8 bases and J dropped 1 base, with 11 bases sitting between them. CDR3 length: 13 amino acids. In germline, CDR1 is SGHNT, CDR2 YENEEA. CDR3 sequence: CASRAGTNTEAFF. CDR3 bases: TGTGCCAGCCGAGCCGGGACGAACACTGAAGCTTTCTTT.

The rearrangement uses TRBV12-3 or TRBV12-4 and TRBJ1-2; 9 nucleotides line up with TRBD1. Trimming at V came to 4 bases and at J to 2 bases, leaving 5 bases not matched to a gene. The CDR3 is 15 amino acids. CDR3 loop: CASSSKGQGNYGYTF. As DNA, the CDR3 is TGTGCCAGCAGTTCGAAGGGACAGGGAAACTATGGCTACACCTTC.

In this sample, this clonotype turned up a few times. The chain combines TRBV6-6 with TRBJ2-5; tentatively, D is TRBD1 or TRBD2 (5 bases each). In germline, CDR1 is MNHNY, CDR2 SVGAGI (reference sequence). V was shortened by 2 bases and J by 4 bases, with 14 bases between the two germline ends. The CDR3 extends over 15 amino acids. The CDR3, as DNA: TGTGCCAGCAGTTACGAGGGACGGCGCGGAGAGACCCAGTACTTC. Translated, it gives CASSYEGRRGETQYF.

This clonotype was observed a handful of times. The chain uses TRBV24-1 and TRBJ2-3, with a tentative D call TRBD2 (5 bases). Trimming left V 3 bases short and J 4 bases short, with 7 bases between. CDR1 and CDR2 (germline): KGHDR, SFDVKD. The length of the CDR3 is 13 residues. The CDR3 region is CATSDPSPDTQYF. DNA of the CDR3: TGTGCCACCAGTGATCCTAGCCCAGATACGCAGTATTTT.

This clonotype was seen only a few times. The chain couples TRBV5-6 to TRBJ1-2, with D hard to call. Trimming left V 5 bases short and J 7 bases short, with 15 bases between. Germline lookup yields CDR1 SGHDT and CDR2 YYEEEE. The CDR3 has 13 residues. This chain's CDR3 is CASRLRTLSGYTF. CDR3 nucleotide sequence: TGTGCCAGCAGACTGAGAACATTGAGTGGCTACACCTTC.

The V and J genes are TRBV24-1 and TRBJ2-2; D is possibly TRBD1 (6 bases). Trimming stripped 7 bases from V and 1 base from J, with 15 bases between. The CDR3 runs 16 residues. The germline V gene encodes CDR1 KGHDR and CDR2 SFDVKD. The CDR3 DNA follows: TGTGCCACCAGCCGACCGGGACAACTGAACACCGGGGAGCTGTTTTTT. Its translation is CATSRPGQLNTGELFF.

This chain joins TRBV6-1 and TRBJ1-5, with a tentative D call TRBD1 (5 bases). V gave up 6 bases and J gave up 0 bases, with 9 bases separating them. CDR1 is MNHNS, CDR2 SASEGT, per germline. The CDR3 sequence is 14 residues long. The CDR3 coding sequence is TGTGCCAGCAGACAGGCAAATAGCAATCAGCCCCAGCATTTT. This encodes CASRQANSNQPQHF.

The chain couples TRBV11-2 to TRBJ1-2; the D is unclear. Trimming pared 5 bases from V and 10 bases from J, leaving 17 bases between. The CDR3 runs to 13 residues. Germline CDR1 reads SGHAT; CDR2 reads FQNNGV. The CDR3 DNA is TGTGCCAGCAGCGTAAGGTTGTACCATGACTACACCTTC. Translating gives CASSVRLYHDYTF. Supplemented by reference TRBV11-2 and TRBJ1-2, the full variable domain reads EAGVAQSPRYKIIEKRQSVAFWCNPISGHATLYWYQQILGQGPKLLIQFQNNGVVDDSQLPKDRFSAERLKGVDSTLKIQPAKLEDSAVYLCASSVRLYHDYTFGSGTRLTVV.

This clonotype was seen many times. The chain recombines TRBV28 with TRBJ1-6; D is undetermined. CDR1 and CDR2 from the germline V gene are MDHEN and SYDVKM. Trimming left V 6 bases short and J 0 bases short, with 12 bases between. The CDR3 runs to 16 residues. DNA of the CDR3: TGTGCCAGCAGGCCCCCCCTGAGCTCCTATAATTCACCCCTCCACTTT. Residues: CASRPPLSSYNSPLHF.

V is TRBV11-2 and J is TRBJ2-7; D assignment may be TRBD1 or TRBD2 (6 bases each). Germline V lookup: CDR1 SGHAT, CDR2 FQNNGV. The V end lost 2 bases, the J end lost 0 bases, and 14 bases lay between the germline ends. This CDR3 is 16 amino acids long. CDR3 region: CASSLRGAGTSYEQYF. The CDR3 nucleotides are TGTGCCAGCAGCTTAAGGGGGGCGGGTACCTCCTACGAGCAGTACTTC.

This clonotype turned up a few times. V gene TRBV7-9 combines with J gene TRBJ2-7, with TRBD1 matching over 9 bases. Germline CDR1 SEHNR, CDR2 FQNEAQ (reference sequence). CDR3 length equals 13 residues. The V segment lost 5 bases and the J segment 6 bases; nucleotides outside the gene matches: 5. DNA of the CDR3: TGTGCCAGCAGCCTGGCGGACAGGGGCGAGCAGTACTTC. It translates to CASSLADRGEQYF. Full variable domain (rest looked up from reference TRBV7-9 and TRBJ2-7): DTGVSQNPRHKITKRGQNVTFRCDPISEHNRLYWYRQTLGQGPEFLTYFQNEAQLEKSRLLSDRFSAERPKGSFSTLEIQRTEQGDSAMYLCASSLADRGEQYFGPGTRLTVT.

The gene calls are TRBV20-1 and TRBJ2-5; 7 bases are shared with TRBD1. The ends lost 4 bases at V and 4 bases at J; junction bases unmatched: 12. CDR1 DFQATT and CDR2 SNEGSKA come from the germline V gene (reference sequence). This CDR3 has 15 amino acids. CDR3 coding DNA: TGCAGTGCTACAGCAGGGGGTCGTCCTAGAGAGACCCAGTACTTC. Protein sequence: CSATAGGRPRETQYF.

The gene calls are TRBV7-2 and TRBJ2-7; 8 nucleotides agree with TRBD2. Looked up from germline, CDR1 is SGHTA and CDR2 is FQGNSA. The J segment lost 4 bases and the V segment lost 5 bases, leaving 10 bases of the junction unmatched. The CDR3 contains 15 residues. CDR3 region: CASSKGGTRGYEQYF. The CDR3 bases are TGTGCCAGCAGCAAAGGGGGGACTAGAGGTTACGAGCAGTACTTC.

The J gene is TRBJ2-2, the V gene TRBV18, with D unclear. The CDR3 consists of 14 residues. Germline values: CDR1 KGHSH, CDR2 LQKENI. Deletions cut 6 bases from V and 5 bases from J, with 13 bases between. The CDR3 reads CASSLATATGELFF. CDR3 in DNA: TGTGCCAGCTCGTTAGCTACTGCGACCGGGGAGCTGTTTTTT.